Listed below are T cell receptor beta chains from one sample, sequenced in a study of blood T cell repertoires in COVID-19. Sequencing used immunoSEQ multiplex PCR; TCRdb keeps in-frame clones, though not all of them. The data contain about 200,000 clones, around 90% of them singletons. The sequencing sample was made of peripheral blood. The receptor set was obtained from a man aged 45-65 years with acute or convalescent COVID-19. Each CDR3 is given with its conserved first and last residue. The D gene is left open where the match is weak. Only part of the rows carry a size: once, few, many, or a class if the clone is expanded.

>TRBJ2-3|TRBD2|TRBV28|NA
CASSPSSTSGRIFGTDTQYF
TGTGCCAGCAGTCCCTCCTCGACTAGCGGGAGGATTTTCGGCACAGATACGCAGTATTTT
>TRBJ2-3|TRBD2|TRBV29-1|NA
CSVGLAGGPADTQYF
TGCAGCGTTGGGCTAGCGGGAGGGCCCGCAGATACGCAGTATTTT
>TRBJ2-5|NA|TRBV5-1|NA
CASSLKRPGQETQYF
TGCGCCAGCAGCTTGAAAAGGCCGGGACAAGAGACCCAGTACTTC
>TRBJ1-2|TRBD1|TRBV28|NA
CAISGGHGYTF
TGTGCGATTTCAGGGGGGCATGGCTACACCTTC
>TRBJ2-3|TRBD1|TRBV5-1|NA
CASSAGTAIYTDTQYF
TGCGCCAGCAGCGCCGGGACAGCGATCTACACAGATACGCAGTATTTT
>TRBJ1-2|NA|TRBV29-1|NA
CSVESGAGYTF
TGCAGCGTTGAGTCAGGGGCTGGCTACACCTTC
>TRBJ1-6|NA|TRBV4-3|NA
CASSQDHKPLTNSPLHF
TGCGCCAGCAGCCAAGATCATAAGCCCCTTACCAATTCACCCCTCCACTTT
>TRBJ1-5|NA|TRBV19|NA
CASSIKGQGNQPQHF
TGTGCCAGTAGTATTAAGGGGCAGGGCAATCAGCCCCAGCATTTT
>TRBJ1-6|NA|TRBV25-1|NA
CASSDLGAWDSPLHF
TGTGCCAGCAGTGATTTGGGGGCCTGGGATTCACCCCTCCACTTT
>TRBJ1-1|NA|TRBV5-5|NA
CASSLAGATEAFF
TGTGCCAGCAGCTTGGCAGGGGCAACTGAAGCTTTCTTT
>TRBJ1-1|TRBD1|TRBV2|few
CASSTTGGMNTEAFF
TGTGCCAGCAGCACTACAGGGGGGATGAACACTGAAGCTTTCTTT
>TRBJ2-1|NA|TRBV14|NA
CASSQVRGEQFF
TGTGCCAGCAGCCAGGTTCGGGGTGAGCAGTTCTTC
>TRBJ1-2|NA|TRBV9|NA
CASTPGWASNYGYTF
TGTGCCAGCACCCCAGGGTGGGCCTCTAACTATGGCTACACCTTC
>TRBJ2-2|NA|TRBV6-5|NA
CATGRANTGELFF
TGTGCCACCGGTCGGGCGAACACCGGGGAGCTGTTTTTT
>TRBJ2-6|NA|TRBV5-6|NA
CASSLDSKSGANVLTF
TGTGCCAGCAGCTTGGACAGCAAATCTGGGGCCAACGTCCTGACTTTC
>TRBJ1-1|NA|TRBV7-2|NA
CASSLAPGAFF
TGTGCCAGCAGCCTAGCCCCAGGAGCTTTCTTT
>TRBJ2-6|TRBD1|TRBV4-3|NA
CASSQGAGTGAPRSGANVLTF
TGCGCCAGCAGCCAAGGAGCCGGGACAGGGGCCCCTCGTTCTGGGGCCAACGTCCTGACTTTC
>TRBJ2-2|NA|TRBV18|NA
CASSPSGGNTGELFF
TGTGCCAGCTCACCGTCCGGGGGGAACACCGGGGAGCTGTTTTTT
>TRBJ2-7|NA|TRBV19|NA
CASSIETEPYEQYF
TGTGCCAGTAGTATTGAAACAGAGCCCTACGAGCAGTACTTC
>TRBJ1-1|NA|TRBV2|NA
CASSTSGGTEAFF
TGTGCCAGCAGTACTTCTGGAGGGACTGAAGCTTTCTTT
>TRBJ1-3|NA|TRBV29-1|few
CSVEVEQGGNTIYF
TGCAGCGTTGAAGTGGAGCAGGGGGGAAACACCATATATTTT
>TRBJ2-1|TRBD2|TRBV29-1|NA
CSVEGLAEYNEQFF
TGCAGCGTTGAGGGACTAGCGGAGTACAATGAGCAGTTCTTC
>TRBJ2-5|TRBD2|TRBV19|NA
CASSRGLAETQYF
TGTGCCAGTAGTAGGGGACTAGCCGAGACCCAGTACTTC